Following are 26 T cell receptor beta chains from one sample sequenced in a study of OX40 agonist ivuxolimab in advanced cancers. Clones were sequenced by immunoSEQ multiplex PCR, and TCRdb holds only the in-frame ones, with some missing. The sample consists of about 46,000 clones, over 65% of them appearing once. Source: CD4+ or CD8+ T cells sorted from blood, taken in a trial of the OX40 agonist ivuxolimab. These receptors were collected from an adult with an advanced solid tumor such as melanoma, head and neck, liver or kidney cancer.

Comment on this clone: Relative to the germline gene, one junction end is altered; a read error may explain this. The rearrangement uses TRBV7-2 and TRBJ2-2; D might be TRBD2 (7 bases). This CDR3 region has 16 residues. Germline loops: CDR1 SGHTA, CDR2 FQGNSA. This CDR3 is CASSLAVGTTARELFF. In nucleotides, the CDR3 is TGTGCCAGCAGCCTAGCGGTGGGGACAACCGCCAGGGAGCTGTTTTTT.

V is TRBV6-6 and J is TRBJ1-6, with D tentatively TRBD1 (5 bases). CDR1 and CDR2 (germline): MNHNY, SVGAGI (reference sequence). The CDR3 contains 14 residues. V was clipped by 8 bases and J by 5 bases, with 13 bases between them. CDR3 sequence reads: CASRAAGDNSPLHF. CDR3 coding DNA: TGTGCCAGCCGGGCGGCGGGGGATAATTCACCCCTCCACTTT.

The chain carries TRBV6-5 and TRBJ1-1, with a possible D match to TRBD1 (5 bases). Trimming cost V 6 bases and J 4 bases, with 12 bases left between them. This CDR3 region has 13 residues. Per the germline V gene, CDR1 is MNHEY and CDR2 is SVGAGI. The DNA for the CDR3 is TGTGCCAGCAGCCTGACAGCGGGCACTGAAGCTTTCTTT. Its translation: CASSLTAGTEAFF.

The V call is TRBV7-2, the J call TRBJ2-7, with unresolved D. There are 13 residues in the CDR3. CDR1 is SGHTA and CDR2 is FQGNSA in the germline V gene. V lost 1 base and J lost 3, with 7 bases in between. The CDR3 reads CASSLGFNYEQYF. The CDR3 nucleotides are TGTGCCAGCAGCTTAGGTTTCAACTACGAGCAGTACTTC.

The rearrangement joins TRBV5-4 to TRBJ2-2, with 8 bases that match TRBD2. CDR3 size: 16 residues. V lost 0 bases to trimming and J lost 8 bases; unmatched junction nucleotides: 9. The germline gives CDR1 SGHNT, CDR2 YYREEE (reference sequence). The CDR3 bases are TGTGCCAGCAGCTTGGATGGCGGGGGGTTACCTGGGGAGCTGTTTTTT. It is translated as CASSLDGGGLPGELFF.

The chain is built from TRBV7-2 and TRBJ1-4; the match to TRBD1 covers 7 bases. The ends lost 5 bases at V and 4 bases at J; junction bases unmatched: 4. This CDR3 region has 14 residues. Looked up from germline, CDR1 is SGHTA and CDR2 is FQGNSA. The CDR3 nucleotides are TGTGCCAGCAGCCCCGGGACAGTTAATGAAAAACTGTTTTTT. It is translated as CASSPGTVNEKLFF.

V and J are TRBV5-6 and TRBJ2-7; D is perhaps TRBD2 (5 bases). Trimming took off 4 bases at V and 2 bases at J, with 10 bases between the two ends. Germline lookup yields CDR1 SGHDT and CDR2 YYEEEE. The CDR3 is 13 amino acids. CDR3 residues: CASSPGDAYEQYF. In nucleotides, the CDR3 is TGTGCCAGCAGCCCCGGGGATGCCTACGAGCAGTACTTC.

CDR3 protein: CASSPGLVQDTQYF. The CDR3, as DNA: TGTGCCAGCAGCCCCGGACTAGTCCAAGATACGCAGTATTTT. This chain connects TRBV5-6 to TRBJ2-3, with 7 nucleotides matching TRBD2. Germline V gene sequence: CDR1 SGHDT, CDR2 YYEEEE. The CDR3 contains 14 residues. Losses at the gene ends were 4 bases for V and 5 bases for J; bases not matched to a gene: 7.

The rearrangement links TRBV4-2 to TRBJ2-7; TRBD2 might be the D (6 bases). Germline V gives CDR1 LGHNA, CDR2 YNFKEQ. The CDR3 contains 13 residues. V was shortened by 5 bases and J by 0 bases, with 8 bases between the two germline ends. The DNA of the CDR3 is TGTGCCAGCAGCTTGCGGGGCTCCTACGAGCAGTACTTC. This sequence encodes CASSLRGSYEQYF.

The rearrangement links TRBV9 to TRBJ2-3, with 10 bases fitting TRBD2. CDR1 is SGDLS and CDR2 is YYNGEE in the germline V gene. Losses at the gene ends were 0 bases for V and 5 bases for J; bases not matched to a gene: 3. This CDR3 contains 15 residues. CDR3 protein: CASSVEAGGLDTQYF. CDR3 nucleotide sequence: TGTGCCAGCAGCGTAGAAGCGGGGGGGCTAGATACGCAGTATTTT. Together with reference TRBV9 and TRBJ2-3, the CDR3 gives the full variable domain: DSGVTQTPKHLITATGQRVTLRCSPRSGDLSVYWYQQSLDQGLQFLIQYYNGEERAKGNILERFSAQQFPDLHSELNLSSLELGDSALYFCASSVEAGGLDTQYFGPGTRLTVL.

This sequence joins TRBV30 and TRBJ1-2, with a weak D call TRBD1 (5 bases). This CDR3 spans 15 amino acids. Trimming cost V 0 bases and J 0 bases, with 11 bases left between them. Germline lookup yields CDR1 GTSNPN and CDR2 SVGIG (reference sequence). The CDR3 reads CAWSVLGRANYGYTF. The CDR3 bases are TGTGCCTGGAGTGTACTGGGACGGGCTAACTATGGCTACACCTTC.

The rearrangement uses TRBV5-5 and TRBJ1-1; D call uncertain. The CDR3 spans 14 residues. Germline CDR1 reads SGHKS; CDR2 reads YYEKEE (reference sequence). V dropped 3 bases and J dropped 1 base, with 10 bases sitting between them. The CDR3 sequence: CASSSLGSNTEAFF. CDR3 sequence (DNA): TGTGCCAGCAGCTCACTCGGGTCGAACACTGAAGCTTTCTTT.

The chain carries TRBV30 and TRBJ1-2, with TRBD1 as a possible D gene (5 bases). The CDR3 covers 13 residues. The V gene's germline CDR1 is GTSNPN and CDR2 SVGIG (reference sequence). The ends were cut back, 0 bases at V and 3 bases at J, with 8 bases in the middle. CDR3 in amino acids: CAWSVRGDYGYTF. The CDR3 coding sequence is TGTGCCTGGAGTGTAAGAGGGGACTATGGCTACACCTTC.

The sample holds one count of this clone. The chain recombines TRBV29-1 with TRBJ1-2; D possibly corresponds to TRBD1 (5 bases). The CDR3 extends over 12 amino acids. Trimming stripped 4 bases from V and 4 bases from J, with 10 bases between. Germline-derived CDR1 and CDR2 are SQVTM and ANQGSEA. CDR3 coding DNA: TGCAGCGTTGGAGGGGAGGGCTATGGCTACACCTTC. Residues: CSVGGEGYGYTF.

This clone has just one count. Given a much more abundant clone one base away, this may be a read error. Within the sample, other DNA sequences also encode this same CDR3. The chain combines TRBV2 with TRBJ1-1, with a tentative D call TRBD1 (5 bases). CDR3 length: 16 residues. Germline values: CDR1 SNHLY, CDR2 FYNNEI. The CDR3 nucleotides read TGTGCCAGCAGTGGAGCGGGGGTAACTAGGAACACCGAAGCTTTCTTT. This gives the protein CASSGAGVTRNTEAFF.

This chain connects TRBV6-6 to TRBJ2-3; tentatively, D is TRBD1 (6 bases). V lost 3 bases and J 4 bases, leaving 14 bases between the germline ends. CDR1 and CDR2 (germline): MNHNY, SVGAGI (reference sequence). The CDR3 sequence is 15 residues long. The CDR3 reads CASSYRPGAADTQYF. CDR3 DNA sequence: TGTGCCAGCAGTTATCGGCCAGGGGCGGCAGATACGCAGTATTTT.

The rearrangement uses TRBV27 and TRBJ2-7; 8 bases agree with TRBD2. Germline CDR1 is MNHEY and CDR2 is SMNVEV (reference sequence). CDR3 length: 15 residues. V was clipped by 6 bases and J by 3 bases; unmatched bases: 10. The CDR3 DNA follows: TGTGCCAGCAGCCCTCGGGGGGGCTTCCTCTACGAGCAGTACTTC. This gives the protein CASSPRGGFLYEQYF.

The chain employs TRBV6-6 and TRBJ1-1; 8 bases match TRBD1. J gave up 6 bases and V 7 bases, and 13 bases lay outside the gene matches. The germline CDR1 and CDR2 sequences are MNHNY and SVGAGI (reference sequence). This CDR3 has 15 residues. CDR3 in amino acids: CASKVGDRQGPEAFF. The CDR3 region has the DNA TGTGCCAGCAAAGTAGGGGACAGGCAAGGCCCTGAAGCTTTCTTT.

This clone was detected only once. The V and J genes are TRBV30 and TRBJ2-3; 7 nucleotides agree with TRBD1. Germline CDR1 is GTSNPN and CDR2 is SVGIG (reference sequence). V gave up 3 bases and J gave up 2 bases; unmatched junction bases: 5. This CDR3 has 14 amino acids. The CDR3 DNA reads as TGTGCCTGGAGAAGGACAGGAAACACAGATACGCAGTATTTT. Translation: CAWRRTGNTDTQYF.

This chain links TRBV5-4 with TRBJ1-6; the D gene is possibly TRBD1 (5 bases). The germline CDR1 and CDR2 sequences are SGHNT and YYREEE (reference sequence). V lost 3 bases and J 9 bases, leaving 10 bases between the germline ends. The length of the CDR3 is 13 residues. The CDR3 nucleotides are TGTGCCAGCAGCTGGGGCGGGTTTTCACCCCTCCACTTT. Its protein is CASSWGGFSPLHF. Drawing the rest from reference TRBV5-4 and TRBJ1-6, the complete variable domain is ETGVTQSPTHLIKTRGQQVTLRCSSQSGHNTVSWYQQALGQGPQFIFQYYREEENGRGNFPPRFSGLQFPNYSSELNVNALELDDSALYLCASSWGGFSPLHFGNGTRLTVT.

This clone came up a few times. V usage is TRBV19 and J usage is TRBJ1-1; D call uncertain. The germline V gene encodes CDR1 LNHDA and CDR2 SQIVND (reference sequence). The CDR3 covers 12 residues. V was shortened by 5 bases and J by 4 bases, with 8 bases between the two germline ends. The CDR3 protein is CASSPGTTEAFF. DNA of the CDR3: TGTGCCAGTAGTCCGGGAACCACTGAAGCTTTCTTT.

V usage is TRBV11-1 and J usage is TRBJ2-7; 8 bases line up with TRBD1. The CDR3 length is 16 residues. The germline V gene has CDR1 SGHAT and CDR2 FQDESV (reference sequence). With 4 bases clipped from V and 3 bases from J, the junction kept 11 bases outside the gene matches. The CDR3 is CASSSIKRQGNYEQYF. Here the CDR3 DNA reads TGTGCCAGCAGCTCGATAAAAAGACAGGGGAACTACGAGCAGTACTTC. The full variable domain, rest sourced from reference TRBV11-1 and TRBJ2-7, is EAEVAQSPRYKITEKSQAVAFWCDPISGHATLYWYRQILGQGPELLVQFQDESVVDDSQLPKDRFSAERLKGVDSTLKIQPAELGDSAMYLCASSSIKRQGNYEQYFGPGTRLTVT.

V is TRBV5-4 and J is TRBJ1-4; D unclear. Germline loops: CDR1 SGHNT, CDR2 YYREEE (reference sequence). Trimming shortened V by 0 bases and J by 6 bases, and 9 bases separated the two germline ends. CDR3 length: 14 residues. Here the CDR3 reads CASSLEGIDEKLFF. The CDR3 coding sequence is TGTGCCAGCAGCTTGGAGGGTATTGATGAAAAACTGTTTTTT.

For the CDR3, the DNA is TGTGCCAGTAGTATCCATATCTCCTACGAGCAGTACTTC. Its protein product is CASSIHISYEQYF. This chain connects TRBV19 to TRBJ2-7; D remains ambiguous. Germline V gene lookup returns CDR1 LNHDA and CDR2 SQIVND (reference sequence). The CDR3 sequence is 13 residues long. The germline V and J ends were trimmed by 3 bases and 0 bases, with 6 bases remaining between them.

This clone was observed once. The rearrangement links TRBV7-8 to TRBJ1-3; D call uncertain. The ends were cut back, 6 bases at V and 0 bases at J, with 9 bases in the middle. The CDR3 covers 14 residues. Looked up from germline, CDR1 is SGHVS and CDR2 is FQNEAQ. This CDR3 reads CASSSRYSGNTIYF. In DNA, the CDR3 is TGTGCCAGCAGTTCGAGATACTCTGGAAACACCATATATTTT.

For the CDR3, the DNA is TGTGCCAGCAGTTACTCAGGGGGTGGGGATGAAAAACTGTTTTTT. Protein sequence: CASSYSGGGDEKLFF. The V and J genes are TRBV6-6 and TRBJ1-4; a weak D match, TRBD1 (6 bases). Trimming stripped 0 bases from V and 6 bases from J, with 11 bases between. The CDR3 length is 15 residues. The germline CDR1 and CDR2 sequences are MNHNY and SVGAGI (reference sequence).